Reported below is one TCR beta chain. Antigen: not known. TCRdb re-analysed the RACE reads in MiXCR, keeping a single row per CDR3 protein. The sample holds some 79,000 distinct CDR3 sequences, 10% seen once. Stated time point: patch test 2, 6 weeks after DPC sensitization. Described treatment: therapeutic diphenylcyclopropenone sensitization with weekly scalp DPC. These data originate in a study of human T cells and chemical hapten exposure. As for the study in general: Sensitization involved placing 2% DPC onto a 2 cm by 2 cm region of upper inner arm skin.

General study results and limits: Those TCRs sitting above 1 in 1000 frequency stayed the same with DPC sensitization. There was a positive correlation between PT1 expanded TCR counts and patch test score.

The clonotype was recovered from a woman between 45 and 60 years old with alopecia areata. Some clones in this sample may be carry-over from other donors' samples. Sequenced here: whole blood, sampled in connection with sensitization to the hapten diphenylcyclopropenone (DPC).

The CDR3 bases are TGTGCCAGCAGCTTAGGGCTAGCGGGAGTCGGTGAGACCCAGTACTTC. Its protein is CASSLGLAGVGETQYF. The gene calls are TRBV7-9 and TRBJ2-5; 10 nucleotides align to TRBD2. The length of the CDR3 is 16 residues. CDR1 SEHNR and CDR2 FQNEAQ come from the germline V gene (reference sequence). V shed 1 base, J shed 5 bases, and the junction held 7 bases outside the gene matches.